A single TCR beta chain is shown here with its context. Its antigen is unknown. Lacking the conserved final phenylalanine or tryptophan, this CDR3 likely reflects a read error. The limits of the CDR3 on the DNA are not certain, so only TCRdb's listed CDR3 is given. Germline assignment: CDR1 LNHDA and CDR2 SQIVND (reference sequence). The CDR3 is 11 amino acids long, termini counted. The data belong to a study of cytomegalovirus exposure and HLA in healthy donors. Points from the study as a whole: In a later analysis, HLA-associated TCR beta chains were more clonally expanded than equally common others.

Both 60 Vbeta primers and 13 Jbeta primers went into the PCR. Only in-frame clones appear in the TCRdb table, and some are missing; sequencing was by immunoSEQ multiplex PCR. The sample contains 150,000 to 200,000 clones, roughly four fifths of which appear only once. The V and J genes are TRBV19 and TRBJ2-7; TRBD2 is taken as the D call from the table, unchecked against the DNA. The TCR comes from a man over 45 in good health and CMV-seropositive. Material: PBMCs. The CDR3: CASSIFRGGPR.